A selection of T cell receptor beta chains follows, all from one sample in a study of cytotoxic CD8 clonotypes in ibrutinib-treated CLL. The table came from immunoSEQ multiplex PCR; TCRdb's copy has only in-frame clones and leaves some out. The table lists roughly 180,000 clones, 70% to 85% of them singletons, with about 4.5% in the top ten. The specimen comprised PBMCs, sampled after 24 months of ibrutinib treatment. The source is a human donor with chronic lymphocytic leukemia. CDR3s include the opening cysteine and the closing phenylalanine or tryptophan. D genes are given only for firm matches. The size of a clone is reported for some rows only, either as once, few or many, or as a class for expanded clones.

d_call j_call v_call clone_size cdr3_aa cdr3_nt
. TRBJ1-1 TRBV5-8 once CASRLGGARTEAFF TGTGCCAGCAGACTCGGGGGGGCGAGGACTGAAGCTTTCTTT
TRBD1 TRBJ2-7 TRBV5-1 . CASSWGQGYYEQYF TGCGCCAGCAGCTGGGGACAGGGCTACTACGAGCAGTACTTC
TRBD1 TRBJ1-2 TRBV2 . CASRLPGQGYYGYTF TGTGCCAGCAGGCTTCCGGGACAGGGATACTATGGCTACACCTTC
. TRBJ2-3 TRBV28 . CASSLFWDTQYF TGTGCCAGCAGTTTATTCTGGGATACGCAGTATTTT
TRBD1 TRBJ1-3 TRBV28 . CASSVQGGFGNTIYF TGTGCCAGCAGTGTCCAGGGGGGATTTGGAAACACCATATATTTT
. TRBJ1-3 TRBV7-9 few CASSLVGNTIYF TGTGCCAGCAGCTTAGTAGGAAACACCATATATTTT
. TRBJ1-1 TRBV10-3 once CAISEFGGGQNTEAFF TGTGCCATCAGCGAATTTGGGGGCGGACAGAACACTGAAGCTTTCTTT
TRBD1 TRBJ2-7 TRBV9 . CASSVGGQGFYEQYF TGTGCCAGCAGCGTAGGGGGACAGGGCTTTTACGAGCAGTACTTC
TRBD1 TRBJ2-3 TRBV19 . CATKDRGAISDTQYF TGTGCCACGAAGGACAGGGGTGCGATATCGGATACGCAGTATTTT
. TRBJ2-7 TRBV6-1 . CASSPGPGSYEQYF TGTGCCAGCAGCCCGGGACCGGGATCCTACGAGCAGTACTTC
. TRBJ1-5 TRBV4-1 few CASSQGRQQGNQPQHF TGCGCCAGCAGCCAAGGGCGACAGCAGGGCAATCAGCCCCAGCATTTT
. TRBJ1-1 TRBV9 . CASSPQGGYTEAFF TGTGCCAGCAGCCCCCAGGGCGGGTACACTGAAGCTTTCTTT
. TRBJ1-5 TRBV6-5 . CASSYGGGPQPQHF TGTGCCAGCAGTTACGGTGGGGGCCCTCAGCCCCAGCATTTT
TRBD1 TRBJ2-3 TRBV12-5 . CASGGTGETDTQYF TGTGCTAGTGGTGGTACAGGGGAGACAGATACGCAGTATTTT
TRBD1 TRBJ1-5 TRBV4-1 . CASSQERDRGDQPQHF TGCGCCAGCAGCCAAGAGAGGGACAGGGGAGATCAGCCCCAGCATTTT
. TRBJ2-7 TRBV5-1 . CASSLYEGTHYEQYF TGCGCCAGCAGCTTGTATGAGGGAACCCACTACGAGCAGTACTTC
. TRBJ2-7 TRBV11-3 . CASSLGSRYEQYF TGTGCCAGCAGCTTAGGGAGTAGGTACGAGCAGTACTTC
TRBD1 TRBJ2-7 TRBV9 . CASSRGPTSYEQYF TGTGCCAGCAGCAGGGGGCCAACCTCCTACGAGCAGTACTTC
. TRBJ1-2 TRBV7-2 . CASSYDYEVGYTF TGTGCCAGCAGCTACGATTATGAGGTTGGCTACACCTTC
TRBD2 TRBJ2-1 TRBV28 . CASSHSGSYNEQFF TGTGCCAGCAGCCATAGCGGGAGCTACAATGAGCAGTTCTTC
. TRBJ1-5 TRBV20-1 . CSASPNQPQHF TGCAGTGCTAGTCCGAACCAGCCCCAGCATTTT
. TRBJ1-1 TRBV21-1 . CASLNTEAFF TGTGCCAGCTTGAACACTGAAGCTTTCTTT
. TRBJ2-7 TRBV11-3 . CASSHDREVQYF TGTGCCAGCAGCCACGACAGGGAGGTGCAGTACTTC
. TRBJ2-1 TRBV18 . CASSPPTGRGQFF TGTGCCAGCTCACCACCTACAGGGAGGGGGCAGTTCTTC
. TRBJ1-1 TRBV2 . CASSGQNTEAFF TGTGCCAGCAGTGGGCAGAACACTGAAGCTTTCTTT
. TRBJ1-1 TRBV6-1 . CASNNTEAFF TGTGCCAGCAATAACACTGAAGCTTTCTTT
TRBD1 TRBJ1-4 TRBV7-6 . CASSFQGTGELGNEKLFF TGTGCCAGCAGCTTCCAGGGGACAGGGGAGTTAGGGAATGAAAAACTGTTTTTT
. TRBJ1-5 TRBV28 . CASTVTGSYSNQPQHF TGTGCCAGCACCGTGACAGGATCATATAGCAATCAGCCCCAGCATTTT
. TRBJ1-2 TRBV7-3 . CASSLSPLSGRIDGYTF TGTGCCAGCAGCTTATCCCCCCTGTCAGGACGGATCGATGGCTACACCTTC
. TRBJ1-1 TRBV18 . CASSPSRGSTNTEAFF TGTGCCAGCTCACCCTCGAGGGGGTCAACGAACACTGAAGCTTTCTTT
. TRBJ1-5 TRBV18 . CASSPGGNSNQPQHF TGTGCCAGCTCACCGGGGGGGAATAGCAATCAGCCCCAGCATTTT
. TRBJ1-4 TRBV18 . CASSPPSVLLNEKLFF TGTGCCAGCTCACCACCCTCGGTGTTGCTTAATGAAAAACTGTTTTTT
TRBD1 TRBJ2-7 TRBV19 . CASSSRDRVNEQYF TGTGCCAGTAGTAGCCGGGACAGGGTCAACGAGCAGTACTTC
TRBD1 TRBJ2-7 TRBV19 . CASSIEVGQGDYEQYF TGTGCCAGTAGTATAGAGGTGGGACAGGGGGACTACGAGCAGTACTTC
TRBD2 TRBJ2-6 TRBV5-1 . CASSLTSGASGANVLTF TGCGCCAGCAGCTTGACTAGCGGGGCCTCTGGGGCCAACGTCCTGACTTTC
TRBD1 TRBJ2-7 TRBV20-1 . CSAGTGGMQYF TGCAGTGCCGGTACAGGGGGCATGCAGTACTTC
. TRBJ1-2 TRBV6-4 . CASSDSMNLRGNVNGYTF TGTGCCAGCAGTGACTCGATGAATCTGAGGGGGAACGTGAATGGCTACACCTTC
TRBD1 TRBJ2-2 TRBV11-2 . CASSRQGASYTGELFF TGTGCCAGCAGCCGTCAGGGGGCTTCGTACACCGGGGAGCTGTTTTTT
. TRBJ1-3 TRBV27 . CASSERGAGNTIYF TGTGCCAGCAGCGAAAGGGGGGCTGGAAACACCATATATTTT
. TRBJ1-1 TRBV18 . CASSPTRNTEAFF TGTGCCAGCTCACCAACGAGGAACACTGAAGCTTTCTTT
. TRBJ1-1 TRBV27 . CASSFFPGRAFF TGTGCCAGCAGTTTTTTTCCAGGTCGAGCTTTCTTT
. TRBJ2-5 TRBV7-9 . CASSQWVGRERETQYF TGTGCCAGCAGCCAGTGGGTAGGCAGGGAGCGAGAGACCCAGTACTTC
. TRBJ2-1 TRBV7-8 . CASSPRMGDLSLSSFF TGTGCCAGCAGCCCAAGAATGGGGGACCTCTCTCTGAGCAGTTTCTTC
TRBD1 TRBJ1-6 TRBV19 . CASSHAGGMSSPLHF TGTGCCAGTAGCCATGCAGGGGGCATGAGTTCACCCCTCCACTTT
. TRBJ2-1 TRBV9 . CASSAKGLPDEQFF TGTGCCAGCAGCGCTAAGGGGCTTCCAGATGAGCAGTTCTTC